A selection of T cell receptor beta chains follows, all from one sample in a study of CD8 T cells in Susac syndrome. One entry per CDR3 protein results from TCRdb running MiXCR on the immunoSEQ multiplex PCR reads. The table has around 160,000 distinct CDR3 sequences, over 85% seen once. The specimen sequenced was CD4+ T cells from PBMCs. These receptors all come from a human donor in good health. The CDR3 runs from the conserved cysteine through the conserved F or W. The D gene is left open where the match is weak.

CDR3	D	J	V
CASRGGVGETQYF	TRBD2	TRBJ2-5	TRBV6-5
CASSQYLSGQETQYF	.	TRBJ2-5	TRBV4-1
CASSLQGGELFF	.	TRBJ2-2	TRBV5-1
CASSQGFTEAFF	.	TRBJ1-1	TRBV12-3/TRBV12-4
CATRRTGIDEQYF	TRBD1	TRBJ2-7	TRBV6-1
CASRRTGTINYGYTF	.	TRBJ1-2	TRBV2
CASSFRGLQGGYTF	.	TRBJ1-2	TRBV27
CSTPSLAMGETQYF	TRBD2	TRBJ2-5	TRBV20-1
CASSLGAGAPTGELFF	TRBD2	TRBJ2-2	TRBV5-1
CASSLTGAGEQYF	.	TRBJ2-7	TRBV28
CSAHGGSTDTQYF	.	TRBJ2-3	TRBV29-1
CASSFSAFGSPLHF	.	TRBJ1-6	TRBV12-3/TRBV12-4
CASSQDQARVCF	.	TRBJ2-1	TRBV3-1
CASSPPGQGTGQPQHF	TRBD1	TRBJ1-5	TRBV12-3/TRBV12-4
CASSLVTGHNEQFF	.	TRBJ2-1	TRBV7-2
CASSLDWQETQYF	.	TRBJ2-5	TRBV5-6
CASSERSGNTIYF	.	TRBJ1-3	TRBV7-2
CASSSFGAGRRTDTQYF	.	TRBJ2-3	TRBV7-9
CASRLNNYGYTF	.	TRBJ1-2	TRBV7-9
CASSLGQGPSTGELFF	TRBD1	TRBJ2-2	TRBV7-9
CASSLAGVGETQYF	.	TRBJ2-5	TRBV12-3/TRBV12-4
CASSGSGPYQETQYF	.	TRBJ2-5	TRBV5-4
CASSFKGPHTGELFF	.	TRBJ2-2	TRBV5-1
CASSLAGSGELFF	.	TRBJ2-2	TRBV7-6
CASRGGSYNSPLHF	.	TRBJ1-6	TRBV6-1
CASSPGTGKDEQFF	TRBD1	TRBJ2-1	TRBV2
CSARDPRVAYEQYF	.	TRBJ2-7	TRBV20-1
CASSQGGVRFDTEAFF	.	TRBJ1-1	TRBV14
CASTPWASGGSSYNEQFF	TRBD2	TRBJ2-1	TRBV19
CASSLDRYLSNYGYTF	.	TRBJ1-2	TRBV3-1
CASSESLAGGYNEQFF	TRBD2	TRBJ2-1	TRBV10-1
CSAPEGEKLFF	.	TRBJ1-4	TRBV20-1
CATSRDSGGGAYEQYF	TRBD2	TRBJ2-7	TRBV15